This record concerns one TCR beta chain sequence. This clone's antigen is unknown. Per-base quality was not reported, and no clone a single base away is much larger than it. The CDR3 regions of human TCRbeta chains were analyzed by immunosequencing. Concerning the study's data processing: Repertoire TCRs were matched against a reference library of SARS-CoV-2-specific TCRs generated with the MIRA antigen-specificity platform. Breadth was defined as the fraction of unique TCRs that were SARS-CoV-2-associated, and depth was defined as the fraction of total T cells that were SARS-CoV-2-associated. Using the MIRA data, each spike-specific TCR was mapped to the spike region that the TCR reacts to and placed in a CD4 or CD8 class. Log10-transformed breadth and depth values were compared by one-way ANOVA with Sidak's multiple comparisons tests. Imported from immuneACCESS, the table was reduced by TCRdb to in-frame sequences with V and J called. These copies leave out some clones; in studies compared against another copy, an unresolved V gene accounts for under half, and the cause of the remainder is not known. The V and J calls and clone size come from that table; D and trimming were worked out from the DNA. Across this sample there are approximately 140,000 clones, with 82% seen only once. The ten largest clones represent about 3.8% of the sample.

The time point label for this specimen denotes: baseline before first vaccination. In light of the paper, this sample's treatment or condition label describes: meningococcal conjugate vaccine given as trial control. The vaccinee samples were drawn from two UK trials, COV001 and COV002, one of which was a single-blind randomized controlled phase 2/3 trial testing AZD1222 (ChAdOx1 nCoV-19) in healthy adults. Trial participant PBMC samples were collected at day 0 and day 28 after the second dose for TCRbeta chain sequencing. The data belong to a study of T cell responses to AZD1222 COVID-19 vaccine (dated by TCRdb to the early 2020s). Background on the whole study: A total of 233 trial participants underwent TCR sequencing, of whom 200 to 220 received two doses of AZD1222 and 26 received two doses of the MenACWY control vaccine. Enrollment into the trials was organized by age into subgroups of 18-55, 56-69 and 70-plus years, and those subgroups contained roughly 150, 30 and 60 TCR-sequenced participants, respectively. Study-wide conclusions, independent of this receptor: CD4 TCRs associated with the vaccine covered the entire spike protein, and the dominant responses were in regions 160-218 and 743-854. After two AZD1222 doses, spike-specific TCR breadth and depth were significantly higher than at day 0 and than in MenACWY recipients. Only a handful of AZD1222 recipients were SARS-CoV-2 seropositive at baseline, limiting conclusions about previously exposed vaccinees. Because no day 14 peak-response samples were available, the repertoires could be characterized only after the peak T cell response. The 56-69-year group was small, and its depth increase did not reach significance, likely because of low power. Reportedly, close to half of the unique spike-specific TCRs recognized epitopes lying outside the regions that are mutated in the B.1.351 and B.1.1.7 variants. Participants were mostly white British and included more females than males, and it was suggested by the authors that clonal diversity may have been underestimated.

The sequence came from an adult in good health. Here the sequenced sample was peripheral blood, taken on day 0 of MenACWY control vaccination.

The CDR3 amino acid sequence is: CASSGRIHSLGNTIYF. The sequence in DNA is TGTGCCAGCAGTGGACGGATACACTCACTCGGAAACACCATATATTTT. The rearranged chain carries TRBV2 and TRBJ1-3, with no reliable assignment of the D segment. Trimming at the junction amounts to 4 bases on V and 4 bases on J, and the germline ends lie 17 bases apart. The CDR3 numbers 16 residues from cysteine through phenylalanine. CDR3 DNA only is kept here, 48 bases in frame from base 1. Based on the germline V gene, the CDR1 and CDR2 sequences are SNHLY and FYNNEI.